This TCR beta chain emerged from a study of OX40 agonist ivuxolimab in advanced cancers. Overall study: All patients had ivuxolimab intravenously every 2 weeks at 0.01 to 10 mg/kg. The dose-escalation group included hepatocellular carcinoma, melanoma, renal cell carcinoma and head and neck cancer. Study-level results: The study found that CD8+ T cells averaged more expanded clones than CD4+. Some patients without response likewise showed low normalized clonal expansion.

This CDR3 region has 12 residues. Germline CDR1 is ENHRY and CDR2 is SYGVKD. Deletions cut 0 bases from V and 5 bases from J, with 4 bases between. Profiled with immunoSEQ multiplex PCR; TCRdb holds only in-frame clones, not every one. The sample records tens of thousands of clones, around 88% being singletons. Notes on this clone: No antigen is known for it.

This TCR was sampled from an adult with an advanced solid tumor such as melanoma, head and neck, liver or kidney cancer. The sample here was CD4+ or CD8+ T cells sorted from blood, taken in a trial of the OX40 agonist ivuxolimab. J is TRBJ1-1 and V is TRBV10-3; D not certain. Here the CDR3 reads CAISESVTEAFF. Written as DNA, the CDR3 is TGTGCCATCAGTGAGTCGGTTACTGAAGCTTTCTTT.